Reported below is one TCR beta chain. Antigen specificity is unknown. The junction differs from germline at one of its ends, possibly a read error. These data belong to a study of cytomegalovirus exposure and HLA in healthy donors. Study-level points and caveats: Later on, a genetic analysis was performed. It linked a missense variant in DCLRE1C with V- and J-gene trimming of TCR beta. Relative to equally common others, HLA-associated TCR beta chains showed greater clonal expansion in a later analysis. Presence/absence analyses supposed approximately even sequencing depth among donors.

The PCR used 60 Vbeta and 13 Jbeta primers. Produced via immunoSEQ multiplex PCR; TCRdb's table is partial and in-frame only. The profile shows some 90,000 clones, approximately 69% of them singletons. The CDR3 covers 14 residues. Germline CDR1 MGHDK, CDR2 SYGVNS. The TCR was taken from a boy younger than 18 in good health and CMV-seropositive. J is TRBJ1-5 and V is TRBV25-1, with D possibly TRBD1 on 5 matching bases. The sample comprised PBMCs. In DNA, the CDR3 is TGTGCCAGCAGTGGCCAGGGTAAGGGGCAGCCCCAGAATTTT. Translation: CASSGQGKGQPQNF. Supplemented by reference TRBV25-1 and TRBJ1-5, the full variable domain reads EADIYQTPRYLVIGTGKKITLECSQTMGHDKMYWYQQDPGMELHLIHYSYGVNSTEKGDLSSESTVSRIRTEHFPLTLESARPSHTSQYLCASSGQGKGQPQNFGDGTRLSIL.